This TCR beta chain was recorded in a study of shared clonotypes between healthy human individuals. CD45RO-negative, CCR7-selected cells formed the naive CD8 fraction, which excluded terminally differentiated effector memory CD45RA+ cells. Germline lookup yields CDR1 MGHDK and CDR2 SYGVNS. V was shortened by 8 bases and J by 8 bases, with 9 bases between the two germline ends. This CDR3 is built from 10 residues. TCRdb's copy holds only in-frame clones and misses some; the assay was immunoSEQ multiplex PCR. This repertoire shows approximately 1.9 million clones, around 93% found once; its top ten account for about 1.7%.

What was sequenced was naive CD8+ T cells from PBMCs. This TCR came from a man younger than 35 in good health. Some clones in this sample may be carry-over from other donors' samples. The chain is built from TRBV25-1 and TRBJ1-1; D is undetermined. For the CDR3, the DNA is TGTGCCAGCCAGGCTGGGGAAGCTTTCTTT. It yields the protein CASQAGEAFF.